What follows are 28 T cell receptor beta chains derived from one specimen sequenced in a study of T cell changes during pregnancy in multiple sclerosis. Some clones are missing from TCRdb's copy, which holds only in-frame ones; the method was immunoSEQ multiplex PCR. The sample contains 20,000 to 30,000 clones, roughly nine tenths of which appear only once. Here the sequenced sample was CD8+ T cells from peripheral blood mononuclear cells, taken in the third trimester of pregnancy. The receptors were sampled from a female donor in good health, enrolled as a control in a pregnancy study.

The chain joins TRBV7-9 to TRBJ2-7, with 13 nucleotides matching TRBD2. Germline V gene sequence: CDR1 SEHNR, CDR2 FQNEAQ (reference sequence). CDR3 length equals 16 residues. After removal of 3 bases from V and 2 bases from J, the junction contained 4 bases not matched to a gene. The CDR3 DNA reads TGTGCCAGCAGCTTCCCAACTAGCGGGAGGGCCTACGAGCAGTACTTC. It translates to CASSFPTSGRAYEQYF.

This clone has just a few counts. The CDR3 DNA reads as TGTGCCAGCAGCTTCAGGGGTGGGGCAACTAATGAAAAACTGTTTTTT. Its protein is CASSFRGGATNEKLFF. This rearrangement joins TRBV14 to TRBJ1-4; possibly TRBD1 for D (6 bases). The CDR3 extends over 16 amino acids. The germline V gene encodes CDR1 SGHDN and CDR2 FVKESK. V was pared by 5 bases and J by 0 bases, with 13 bases between.

V gene TRBV2 combines with J gene TRBJ2-7; 9 nucleotides align to TRBD1. The CDR3 has 17 residues. V was clipped by 1 base and J by 5 bases; unmatched bases: 12. Germline V gene data show CDR1 as SNHLY and CDR2 as FYNNEI. The chain's CDR3 is CASSEGSLGQGGNEQYF. The CDR3 region has the DNA TGTGCCAGCAGTGAAGGGAGTCTGGGACAGGGTGGCAACGAGCAGTACTTC. The full variable domain, in which reference TRBV2 and TRBJ2-7 provide the parts outside the CDR3, is EPEVTQTPSHQVTQMGQEVILRCVPISNHLYFYWYRQILGQKVEFLVSFYNNEISEKSEIFDDQFSVERPDGSNFTLKIRSTKLEDSAMYFCASSEGSLGQGGNEQYFGPGTRLTVT.

The chain joins TRBV19 to TRBJ1-1; a weak D match, TRBD1 (6 bases). V gave up 5 bases and J gave up 5 bases, with 12 bases separating them. Germline V lookup: CDR1 LNHDA, CDR2 SQIVND (reference sequence). The CDR3 is 13 amino acids. The CDR3 coding sequence is TGTGCCAGTAGTTTGACAGGAGGTACTGAAGCTTTCTTT. Amino acids: CASSLTGGTEAFF.

The gene calls are TRBV2 and TRBJ2-7; the match to TRBD1 covers 10 bases. Germline lookup yields CDR1 SNHLY and CDR2 FYNNEI. The CDR3 is made up of 14 amino acids. V trimming: 5 bases; J trimming: 1 base; junction bases outside the gene matches: 2. CDR3 DNA: TGTGCCAGCAGTTGGACAGGGGGTTCCTACGAGCAGTACTTC. Its translation is CASSWTGGSYEQYF.

V gene TRBV6-4 combines with J gene TRBJ2-2; 8 nucleotides match TRBD2. Germline V gene data show CDR1 as MRHNA and CDR2 as SNTAGT. The CDR3 has 15 residues. Trimming cost V 2 bases and J 6 bases; bases outside gene matches: 5. CDR3 sequence (DNA): TGTGCCAGCAGTGACGACTCGGGGGGGCCCGGGGAGCTGTTTTTT. It specifies CASSDDSGGPGELFF.

This sequence joins TRBV18 and TRBJ1-1; no firm D call. CDR3 length equals 15 residues. Looked up from germline, CDR1 is KGHSH and CDR2 is LQKENI. Trimming stripped 0 bases from V and 5 bases from J, with 13 bases between. The CDR3, as DNA: TGTGCCAGCTCACCACCGGTGCTACGGGGTACTGAAGCTTTCTTT. Its translation: CASSPPVLRGTEAFF.

The CDR3 sequence: CASSRSGGAKDTQYF. Written as DNA, the CDR3 is TGTGCCAGCAGCCGAAGCGGGGGGGCGAAAGATACGCAGTATTTT. This sequence joins TRBV9 and TRBJ2-3; TRBD2 matches 10 bases. The ends lost 4 bases at V and 5 bases at J; junction bases unmatched: 7. In germline, CDR1 is SGDLS, CDR2 YYNGEE. CDR3 length: 15 amino acids.

This sequence joins TRBV7-2 and TRBJ1-1; a possible D gene is TRBD1 (5 bases). Germline CDR1 reads SGHTA; CDR2 reads FQGNSA. The V end lost 5 bases, the J end lost 0 bases, and 10 bases lay between the germline ends. This CDR3 is 14 amino acids long. CDR3 in amino acids: CASSPRQLNTEAFF. CDR3 DNA sequence: TGTGCCAGCAGCCCAAGACAGTTGAACACTGAAGCTTTCTTT.

The rearrangement links TRBV30 to TRBJ1-5; 7 positions agree with TRBD1. V gave up 4 bases and J gave up 0 bases; unmatched junction bases: 3. The CDR3 length is 14 residues. CDR1 and CDR2 from the germline V gene are GTSNPN and SVGIG (reference sequence). CDR3 amino acids: CAWNRDSSNQPQHF. The CDR3 nucleotides read TGTGCCTGGAACCGGGACAGTAGCAATCAGCCCCAGCATTTT.

This clone was picked up one time. The chain couples TRBV6-4 to TRBJ1-1, with D unclear. The germline V gene encodes CDR1 MRHNA and CDR2 SNTAGT. CDR3 size: 14 residues. With 6 bases removed from V and 6 bases from J, the gap between germline ends came to 17 bases. The CDR3 DNA sequence: TGTGCCAGCAGCGTGAATGGAGCCACCGCTGAAGCTTTCTTT. As protein: CASSVNGATAEAFF.

The rearrangement links TRBV15 to TRBJ2-1; D is unresolved. V lost 3 bases and J lost 8, with 11 bases in between. The CDR3 spans 13 residues. Germline CDR1 LNHNV, CDR2 YYDKDF (reference sequence). CDR3 sequence (DNA): TGTGCCACCAGCAGCCTGGCTCTCGATGAGCAGTTCTTC. Protein product: CATSSLALDEQFF.

The rearrangement links TRBV9 to TRBJ1-2, with 8 positions matching TRBD1. This CDR3 is built from 13 residues. J lost 6 bases, V lost 5 bases, and 6 bases had no gene match. Germline V gene lookup returns CDR1 SGDLS and CDR2 YYNGEE. CDR3 bases: TGTGCCAGCAGGGCAGGGGGCGCGAATGGCTACACCTTC. Amino acids: CASRAGGANGYTF.

This sequence joins TRBV6-5 and TRBJ1-5; D perhaps matches TRBD1 (6 bases). Germline CDR1 and CDR2: MNHEY and SVGAGI. V was pared by 6 bases and J by 5 bases, with 14 bases between. The CDR3 is 14 residues long. CDR3 DNA: TGTGCCAGCAGCGATGGACAGCCTGATCAGCCCCAGCATTTT. It yields the protein CASSDGQPDQPQHF.

The chain is built from TRBV5-1 and TRBJ2-7; TRBD2 might be the D (6 bases). Germline lookup yields CDR1 SGHRS and CDR2 YFSETQ. The V gene lost 4 bases and the J gene lost 4 bases, with 24 bases spanning the gap. The CDR3 extends over 17 amino acids. The DNA of the CDR3 is TGCGCCAGCAGCCTCGGAGCGGGCCGACAAGAATCATACGAGCAGTACTTC. This encodes CASSLGAGRQESYEQYF.

The V call is TRBV11-3, the J call TRBJ2-1; tentative D call: TRBD2 (6 bases). The length of the CDR3 is 14 residues. Germline V CDR1 and CDR2: SGHNT, YENEEA. V was clipped by 4 bases and J by 6 bases, with 13 bases between them. CDR3 loop: CASSSGLLPNEQFF. In DNA, the CDR3 is TGTGCCAGCAGCTCGGGACTTCTTCCCAATGAGCAGTTCTTC.

The rearrangement links TRBV4-1 to TRBJ2-5; 11 positions agree with TRBD2. This CDR3 is built from 19 residues. Germline lookup yields CDR1 MGHRA and CDR2 YSYEKL. J lost 0 bases, V lost 4 bases, and 13 bases had no gene match. The CDR3 DNA is TGCGCCAGCAGCCCATCACCCCAAGGGACTAGCGGAAACCAAGAGACCCAGTACTTC. As protein: CASSPSPQGTSGNQETQYF.

The chain joins TRBV4-1 to TRBJ2-1; D possibly corresponds to TRBD2 (7 bases). Germline V gene data show CDR1 as MGHRA and CDR2 as YSYEKL. The CDR3 contains 16 residues. V was shortened by 0 bases and J by 10 bases, with 19 bases between the two germline ends. As DNA, the CDR3 is TGCGCCAGCAGCCAAGAGCCCAGGGGAGGGCGGTGGGAGCAGTTCTTC. It translates to CASSQEPRGGRWEQFF.

In regard to this clone: An end of the junction does not agree with germline; a read error may underlie this. This sequence joins TRBV19 and TRBJ2-7; unclear D gene. In germline, CDR1 is LNHDA, CDR2 SQIVND (reference sequence). The CDR3 totals 14 residues. CDR3 in amino acids: CASSSNLASHEQYF. The CDR3 region has the DNA TGTGCCAGTAGTAGTAATTTGGCCTCCCACGAGCAGTACTTC.

The chain joins TRBV27 to TRBJ2-1; D possibly corresponds to TRBD2 (6 bases). Per the germline V gene, CDR1 is MNHEY and CDR2 is SMNVEV (reference sequence). V lost 8 bases and J 10 bases, leaving 24 bases between the germline ends. The CDR3 has 15 residues. The CDR3 DNA sequence: TGTGCCAGCGTTCCCTCTCCGGGAGCGACAATGGAGCAGTTCTTC. This encodes CASVPSPGATMEQFF.

This rearrangement joins TRBV6-1 to TRBJ2-7; 11 positions agree with TRBD2. CDR1 is MNHNS and CDR2 is SASEGT in the germline V gene. J was trimmed by 2 bases and V by 3 bases; bases with no gene match: 3. This CDR3 has 15 residues. The CDR3 protein is CASSDGTSGAYEQYF. Here the CDR3 DNA reads TGTGCCAGCAGTGACGGGACTAGCGGCGCCTACGAGCAGTACTTC.

This clone came up once. Relative to the germline gene, one junction end is altered; a read error may explain this. The V and J genes are TRBV27 and TRBJ1-1; D not resolved. Germline CDR1 MNHEY, CDR2 SMNVEV (reference sequence). CDR3 length equals 14 residues. CDR3 nucleotide sequence: TGTGCCAGCGGTTTGGTATCTCAGTACACTGAAGCTTTCTTT. Its protein product is CASGLVSQYTEAFF.

This rearrangement joins TRBV25-1 to TRBJ2-2; 7 bases agree with TRBD2. This CDR3 has 15 amino acids. Trimming removed 2 bases from V and 3 bases from J; junction bases left unmatched: 3. Germline CDR1 is MGHDK and CDR2 is SYGVNS. For the CDR3, the DNA is TGTGCCAGCAGTGAAGGGCGGGGGTACACCGGGGAGCTGTTTTTT. Residues: CASSEGRGYTGELFF.

The rearrangement uses TRBV5-1 and TRBJ2-7, with D unclear. Germline CDR1 SGHRS, CDR2 YFSETQ. The CDR3 extends over 13 amino acids. V was clipped by 2 bases and J by 2 bases, with 8 bases between them. In nucleotides, the CDR3 is TGCGCCAGCAGCTTAATCTATCCCTACGAGCAGTACTTC. This translates into CASSLIYPYEQYF.

V usage is TRBV4-1 and J usage is TRBJ2-2, with a possible D match to TRBD1 (6 bases). Looked up from germline, CDR1 is MGHRA and CDR2 is YSYEKL. The CDR3 length is 16 residues. Trimming took off 6 bases at V and 5 bases at J, with 19 bases between the two ends. CDR3 nucleotides: TGCGCCAGCAGGGGATTGGGCAGGGGTTCTACCGGGGAGCTGTTTTTT. This codes for CASRGLGRGSTGELFF.

The chain's CDR3 is CASSLGGLIYEQYF. CDR3 nucleotides: TGTGCCAGCAGTTTAGGGGGACTCATCTACGAGCAGTACTTC. This rearrangement joins TRBV27 to TRBJ2-7; possibly TRBD2 for D (6 bases). The germline V gene encodes CDR1 MNHEY and CDR2 SMNVEV (reference sequence). This CDR3 has 14 amino acids. V shed 2 bases and J shed 3 bases, with 11 bases lying between them.

This chain links TRBV13 with TRBJ2-5; 10 nucleotides align to TRBD2. Trimming removed 4 bases from V and 3 bases from J; junction bases left unmatched: 2. This CDR3 is built from 14 residues. The germline V gene has CDR1 PRHDT and CDR2 FYEKMQ (reference sequence). The CDR3 loop reads CASSSGLAKETQYF. CDR3 sequence (DNA): TGTGCCAGCAGCTCGGGACTAGCGAAAGAGACCCAGTACTTC.

This sequence joins TRBV29-1 and TRBJ2-7; 10 bases fit TRBD2. In germline, CDR1 is SQVTM, CDR2 ANQGSEA. CDR3 length equals 14 residues. V lost 4 bases and J lost 2; bases outside the gene matches: 5. In DNA form, the CDR3 reads TGCAGCGTTGCTAGCGGGAGTAGGGCCTACGAGCAGTACTTC. Its protein is CSVASGSRAYEQYF.